The 5 T cell receptor beta chains listed next were all sequenced from one sample in a study of blood T cell repertoires in COVID-19. Using immunoSEQ multiplex PCR, the repertoire was profiled, and TCRdb retains in-frame clones only, with some absent. The table lists under 250,000 clones, about 83% of them singletons. Source material: peripheral blood. These receptor sequences come from a man older than 75 with acute or convalescent COVID-19.

V gene TRBV28 combines with J gene TRBJ1-1, with 8 bases matching TRBD1. This CDR3 spans 14 amino acids. The V and J ends lost 2 bases and 4 bases, in that order; junction bases with no gene match: 3. Germline V gives CDR1 MDHEN, CDR2 SYDVKM. This CDR3 reads CASSLQGAGTEAFF. Here the CDR3 DNA reads TGTGCCAGCAGTTTACAGGGGGCGGGCACTGAAGCTTTCTTT.

The chain links TRBV11-2 to TRBJ1-4; TRBD1 matches 8 bases. Germline CDR1 and CDR2: SGHAT and FQNNGV. V shed 5 bases and J 4 bases; nucleotides not matched to a gene: 3. The length of the CDR3 is 14 residues. The CDR3 spells CASSGQGGNEKLFF. DNA of the CDR3: TGTGCCAGCAGCGGACAGGGAGGTAATGAAAAACTGTTTTTT.

The chain uses TRBV27 and TRBJ1-2; maybe TRBD1 (5 bases). Trimming pared 5 bases from V and 8 bases from J, leaving 18 bases between. This CDR3 contains 14 residues. Germline CDR1 reads MNHEY; CDR2 reads SMNVEV (reference sequence). The CDR3 protein is CASSTRTGLFGYTF. In nucleotides, the CDR3 is TGTGCCAGCAGTACCCGAACAGGCCTGTTCGGCTACACCTTC.

The rearrangement uses TRBV19 and TRBJ1-1; 7 bases are shared with TRBD1. Germline V gives CDR1 LNHDA, CDR2 SQIVND (reference sequence). V lost 3 bases and J lost 11; bases outside the gene matches: 9. The CDR3 covers 13 residues. The CDR3 nucleotides are TGTGCCAGTAGTATTGACTCCGGGACAGACGCTTTCTTT. Translated, it gives CASSIDSGTDAFF.

The V and J genes are TRBV28 and TRBJ1-2, with 8 bases aligning to TRBD1. The V gene's germline CDR1 is MDHEN and CDR2 SYDVKM. Trimming cost V 3 bases and J 7 bases; bases outside gene matches: 7. This CDR3 is 14 amino acids long. The DNA of the CDR3 is TGTGCCAGCAGTTTGGCGACAGGGGAGGGTGGCTACACCTTC. Protein product: CASSLATGEGGYTF.